A selection of T cell receptor beta chains follows, all from one sample in a study of neurological immune-mediated disorders. In TCRdb, the 5' RACE reads were re-called with MiXCR into one record per CDR3 protein. The repertoire holds roughly 60,000 distinct CDR3 sequences, with 4% to 6% as singletons. The sequencing input was PBMCs. These TCRs come from a woman between 45 and 60 years old with multiple sclerosis. Each CDR3 is given with its conserved first and last residue. D genes are given only for firm matches. Expanded clones are given a class, and other clones once, few, many or no size at all.

D gene	V gene	J gene	clone size	CDR3 protein	CDR3 DNA
-	TRBV27	TRBJ2-5	many	CASSPDRIETQYF	TGTGCCAGCAGTCCAGACAGAATAGAGACCCAGTACTTC
-	TRBV3-1	TRBJ1-2	many	CASSQGDYYGYTF	TGTGCCAGCAGCCAGGGGGACTACTATGGCTACACCTTC
-	TRBV15	TRBJ2-3	many	CATSLNRAGLQYF	TGTGCCACCAGCCTCAACCGCGCGGGGCTGCAGTATTTT
TRBD1	TRBV15	TRBJ2-7	many	CATSLGQHYEQYF	TGTGCCACCAGCTTGGGACAGCACTACGAGCAGTACTTC
-	TRBV20-1	TRBJ1-1	many	CSAKKAAAEAFF	TGCAGTGCTAAGAAGGCTGCAGCTGAAGCTTTCTTT
-	TRBV7-6	TRBJ2-2	-	CASSFRGAGTGELFF	TGTGCCAGCAGCTTCAGAGGGGCTGGCACCGGGGAGCTGTTTTTT
-	TRBV7-2	TRBJ2-5	many	CASRRIPIEGNRLETQYF	TGTGCCAGCAGACGAATCCCAATTGAGGGGAATAGGTTAGAGACCCAGTACTTC
-	TRBV7-6	TRBJ2-3	-	CASSRGIDTQYF	TGTGCCAGCAGCCGAGGCATAGATACGCAGTATTTT
-	TRBV5-4	TRBJ1-1	many	CASSRWRAGEAFF	TGTGCCAGCAGCCGGTGGAGGGCGGGAGAAGCTTTCTTT
-	TRBV7-8	TRBJ2-4	-	CASSPQGFQNIQYF	TGTGCCAGCAGCCCGCAGGGTTTCCAAAACATTCAGTACTTC
-	TRBV20-1	TRBJ2-6	many	CSAILGRSGANVLTF	TGCAGTGCTATCCTTGGCCGCTCTGGGGCCAACGTCCTGACTTTC
-	TRBV6-2/TRBV6-3	TRBJ2-3	many	CASSHRPENTQYF	TGTGCCAGCAGCCATCGCCCGGAAAATACGCAGTATTTT
-	TRBV27	TRBJ2-2	many	CASTGANTGELFF	TGTGCCTCTACGGGAGCGAACACCGGGGAGCTGTTTTTT
TRBD1	TRBV9	TRBJ1-1	many	CASSPGTGGLAEAFF	TGTGCCAGCAGCCCCGGGACAGGGGGCTTGGCTGAAGCTTTCTTT
-	TRBV5-1	TRBJ2-1	many	CASSTPQRSPYNEQFF	TGCGCCAGCAGCACACCCCAGAGATCCCCCTACAATGAGCAGTTCTTC
-	TRBV10-3	TRBJ1-5	-	CAISDHGQPQHF	TGTGCCATCAGTGATCACGGTCAGCCCCAGCATTTT
-	TRBV24-1	TRBJ1-2	many	CATSDATYSGYTF	TGTGCCACCAGTGATGCGACATATTCCGGCTACACCTTC
-	TRBV10-3	TRBJ2-3	many	CAISPNPVADTQYF	TGTGCCATCAGTCCGAACCCAGTCGCAGATACGCAGTATTTT
-	TRBV5-1	TRBJ2-3	many	CASSQDGIGDTQYF	TGCGCCAGCAGCCAGGATGGAATAGGAGATACGCAGTATTTT
-	TRBV4-1	TRBJ1-5	few	CASSQEGEGREPQHF	TGCGCCAGCAGCCAAGAAGGGGAGGGGCGGGAGCCCCAGCATTTT
TRBD1	TRBV4-2	TRBJ1-6	many	CASSQEKGAGNSPLHF	TGTGCCAGCAGCCAAGAAAAGGGGGCCGGTAATTCACCCCTCCACTTT
-	TRBV4-3	TRBJ1-6	many	CASSPRFGTNSPLHF	TGCGCCAGCAGCCCAAGATTTGGGACGAATTCACCCCTCCACTTT
TRBD1	TRBV27	TRBJ1-2	many	CASSLNRGDYGYTF	TGTGCCAGCAGTCTTAACAGGGGGGACTATGGCTACACCTTC
-	TRBV5-6	TRBJ2-5	many	CASSLGGRAQYF	TGTGCCAGCAGCTTGGGAGGGCGGGCCCAGTACTTC
TRBD1	TRBV5-6	TRBJ2-7	many	CASSLYTGGVRSSYEQYF	TGTGCCAGCAGCTTGTACACAGGGGGCGTAAGAAGCTCCTACGAGCAGTACTTC
TRBD1	TRBV3-1	TRBJ2-3	many	CASSQDTGGDTQYF	TGTGCCAGCAGCCAAGACACAGGGGGGGATACGCAGTATTTT
-	TRBV6-2/TRBV6-3	TRBJ2-7	many	CASSLLGYEQYF	TGTGCCAGCAGTTTACTCGGCTACGAGCAGTACTTC
-	TRBV7-2	TRBJ1-5	many	CASSLASQPQHF	TGTGCCAGCAGCTTAGCGAGCCAGCCCCAGCATTTT
-	TRBV5-1	TRBJ2-1	many	CASSLRWGSGNEQFF	TGCGCCAGCAGCTTGCGATGGGGCTCAGGGAATGAGCAGTTCTTC
-	TRBV20-1	TRBJ1-1	many	CSAREADGEAFF	TGCAGTGCTAGAGAGGCCGACGGTGAAGCTTTCTTT
-	TRBV2	TRBJ2-1	many	CASSGQGDQFF	TGTGCCAGCAGCGGGCAAGGGGATCAGTTCTTC
TRBD1	TRBV29-1	TRBJ2-2	many	CSVRKWGQGNTGELFF	TGCAGCGTCCGCAAGTGGGGACAGGGTAACACCGGGGAGCTGTTTTTT
-	TRBV7-9	TRBJ2-3	few	CASSSSPFDGLDTQYF	TGTGCCAGCAGCTCTAGCCCCTTCGATGGGCTAGATACGCAGTATTTT
-	TRBV29-1	TRBJ1-1	many	CSVLSPATKAFF	TGCAGCGTCCTGTCCCCCGCGACAAAAGCTTTCTTT
-	TRBV7-2	TRBJ1-2	many	CASSLGLEAAYGYTF	TGTGCCAGCAGCTTAGGTCTGGAGGCAGCCTATGGCTACACCTTC
-	TRBV20-1	TRBJ2-1	many	CSARDSTHEQFF	TGCAGTGCTAGAGATAGTACCCATGAGCAGTTCTTC
-	TRBV12-3/TRBV12-4	TRBJ2-1	many	CASSLMVPPEQFF	TGTGCCAGCAGTTTGATGGTCCCTCCTGAGCAGTTCTTC
-	TRBV5-1	TRBJ1-1	many	CASSLMDPKAEAFF	TGCGCCAGCAGCTTGATGGATCCCAAGGCTGAAGCTTTCTTT
-	TRBV18	TRBJ2-2	few	CASSPPTLQTGELFF	TGTGCCAGCTCACCGCCTACCCTCCAGACCGGGGAGCTGTTTTTT
-	TRBV9	TRBJ2-6	many	CASSVLGSGANVLTF	TGTGCCAGCAGCGTTCTAGGCTCTGGGGCCAACGTCCTGACTTTC
TRBD1	TRBV12-3/TRBV12-4	TRBJ1-2	many	CASSLGTGIDGYTF	TGTGCCAGCAGTTTAGGGACAGGGATAGATGGCTACACCTTC
TRBD2	TRBV14	TRBJ2-1	-	CAISQSTGTKQFF	TGTGCCATCAGCCAATCGACCGGGACTAAGCAGTTCTTC
TRBD2	TRBV6-2/TRBV6-3	TRBJ2-7	many	CASRYAGGVYEQYF	TGTGCCAGCAGGTATGCGGGGGGAGTCTACGAGCAGTACTTC
-	TRBV5-6	TRBJ2-5	many	CASSPDRLETQYF	TGTGCCAGCAGCCCGGACAGATTAGAGACCCAGTACTTC
-	TRBV18	TRBJ1-1	many	CASSPKTENTEAFF	TGTGCCAGCTCACCCAAGACAGAGAACACTGAAGCTTTCTTT
-	TRBV20-1	TRBJ1-1	many	CRSDRNTEAFF	TGCAGGAGCGACAGGAACACTGAAGCTTTCTTT
-	TRBV7-2	TRBJ1-4	many	CASSRGTFNEKLFF	TGTGCCAGCAGCCGCGGGACCTTTAATGAAAAACTGTTTTTT
-	TRBV30	TRBJ2-2	many	CASRGRSTGELFF	TGTGCCTCGAGGGGACGGAGCACCGGGGAGCTGTTTTTT
-	TRBV3-1	TRBJ1-5	many	CASSHKGYNQPQHF	TGTGCCAGCAGCCACAAAGGGTACAATCAGCCCCAGCATTTT
-	TRBV2	TRBJ2-3	many	CATKILGDTQYF	TGTGCCACCAAAATCCTGGGAGATACGCAGTATTTT
-	TRBV7-6	TRBJ2-3	many	CASSPQGTDTQYF	TGTGCCAGCAGCCCTCAGGGGACAGATACGCAGTATTTT
TRBD2	TRBV20-1	TRBJ2-4	many	CSADGGMAKNIQYF	TGCAGTGCCGACGGGGGGATGGCCAAAAACATTCAGTACTTC
TRBD1	TRBV20-1	TRBJ1-6	many	CSARVGQLNSPLHF	TGCAGTGCTAGAGTGGGACAGTTAAATTCACCCCTCCACTTT
-	TRBV15	TRBJ2-2	many	CATSSNTGELFF	TGTGCCACCAGCTCCAACACCGGGGAGCTGTTTTTT
-	TRBV20-1	TRBJ1-6	few	CSASRSGLDGYSPLNF	TGCAGTGCTAGTCGTTCAGGCCTGGACGGGTATTCACCCCTCAACTTT
-	TRBV29-1	TRBJ1-1	many	CSGKGTNTEAFF	TGCAGCGGGAAGGGGACGAACACTGAAGCTTTCTTT
-	TRBV7-9	TRBJ2-3	-	CASSALGGTDTQYF	TGTGCCAGCAGCGCCCTGGGGGGCACAGATACGCAGTATTTT